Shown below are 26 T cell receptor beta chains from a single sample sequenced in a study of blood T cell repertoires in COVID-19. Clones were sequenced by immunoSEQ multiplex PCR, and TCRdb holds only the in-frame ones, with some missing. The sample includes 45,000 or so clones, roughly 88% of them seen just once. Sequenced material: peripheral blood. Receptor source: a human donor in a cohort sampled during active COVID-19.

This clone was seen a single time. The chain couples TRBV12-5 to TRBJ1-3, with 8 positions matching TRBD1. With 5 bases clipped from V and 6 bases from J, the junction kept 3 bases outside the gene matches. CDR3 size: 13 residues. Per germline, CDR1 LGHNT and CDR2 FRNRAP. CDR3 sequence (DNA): TGTGCTAGTGGTCAGGGACAGGTAAACACCATATATTTT. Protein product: CASGQGQVNTIYF.

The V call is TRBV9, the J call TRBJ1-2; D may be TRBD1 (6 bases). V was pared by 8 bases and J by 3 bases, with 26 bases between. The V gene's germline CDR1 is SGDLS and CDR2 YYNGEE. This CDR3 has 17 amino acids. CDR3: CARTHRVGGAADYGYTF. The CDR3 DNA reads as TGTGCCAGGACACACAGGGTTGGTGGGGCTGCGGACTATGGCTACACCTTC.

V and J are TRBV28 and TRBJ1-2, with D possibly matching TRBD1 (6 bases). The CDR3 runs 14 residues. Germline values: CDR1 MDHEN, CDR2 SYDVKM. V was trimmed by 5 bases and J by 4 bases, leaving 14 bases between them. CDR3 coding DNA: TGTGCCAGCAGTCCTTTCCCGACAGGCTATGGCTACACCTTC. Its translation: CASSPFPTGYGYTF.

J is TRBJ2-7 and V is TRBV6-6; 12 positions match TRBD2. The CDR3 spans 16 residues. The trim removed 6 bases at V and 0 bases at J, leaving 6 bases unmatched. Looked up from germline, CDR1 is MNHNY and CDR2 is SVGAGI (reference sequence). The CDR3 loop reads CASRFTSGGHSYEQYF. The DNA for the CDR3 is TGTGCCAGCAGATTCACTAGCGGGGGGCACTCCTACGAGCAGTACTTC.

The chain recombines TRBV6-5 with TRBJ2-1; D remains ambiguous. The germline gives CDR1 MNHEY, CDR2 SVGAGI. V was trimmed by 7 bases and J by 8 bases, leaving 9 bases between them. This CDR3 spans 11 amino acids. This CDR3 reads CASTYLHEQFF. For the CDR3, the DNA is TGTGCCAGCACCTACCTCCATGAGCAGTTCTTC.

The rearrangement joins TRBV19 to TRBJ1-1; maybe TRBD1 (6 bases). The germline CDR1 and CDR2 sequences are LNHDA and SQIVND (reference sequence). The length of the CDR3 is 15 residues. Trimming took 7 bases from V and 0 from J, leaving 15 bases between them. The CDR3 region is CASKLAGQMNTEAFF. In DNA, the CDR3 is TGTGCCAGTAAATTAGCCGGACAGATGAACACTGAAGCTTTCTTT.

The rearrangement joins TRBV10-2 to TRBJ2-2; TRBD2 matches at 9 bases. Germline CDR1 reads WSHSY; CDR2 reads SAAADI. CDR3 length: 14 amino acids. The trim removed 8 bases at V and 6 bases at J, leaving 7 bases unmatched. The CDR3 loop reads CASASGGGAGELFF. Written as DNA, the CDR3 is TGCGCCAGCGCGTCCGGCGGGGGGGCCGGGGAGCTGTTTTTT.

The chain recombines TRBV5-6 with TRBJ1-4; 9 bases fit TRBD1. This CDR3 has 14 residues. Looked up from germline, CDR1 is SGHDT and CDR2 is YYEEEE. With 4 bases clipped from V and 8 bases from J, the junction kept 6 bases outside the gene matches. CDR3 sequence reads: CASSHGTGYEKLFF. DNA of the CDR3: TGTGCCAGCAGCCACGGGACAGGGTACGAAAAACTGTTTTTT.

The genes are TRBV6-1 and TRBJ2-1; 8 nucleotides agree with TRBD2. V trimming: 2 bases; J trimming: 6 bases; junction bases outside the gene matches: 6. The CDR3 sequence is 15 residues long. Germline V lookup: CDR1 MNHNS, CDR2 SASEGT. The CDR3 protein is CASSEFGGGPNEQFF. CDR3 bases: TGTGCCAGCAGTGAATTCGGCGGGGGGCCCAATGAGCAGTTCTTC.

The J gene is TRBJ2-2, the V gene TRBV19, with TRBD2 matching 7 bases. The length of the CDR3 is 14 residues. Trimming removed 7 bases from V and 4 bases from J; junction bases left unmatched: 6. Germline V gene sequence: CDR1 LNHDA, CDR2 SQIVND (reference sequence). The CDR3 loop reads CASTWGGTTGELFF. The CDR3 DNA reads TGTGCCAGTACCTGGGGGGGAACCACCGGGGAGCTGTTTTTT.

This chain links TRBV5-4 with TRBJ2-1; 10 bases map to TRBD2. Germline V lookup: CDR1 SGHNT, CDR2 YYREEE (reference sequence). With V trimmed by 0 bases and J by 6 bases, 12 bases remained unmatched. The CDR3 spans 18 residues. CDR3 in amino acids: CASSLAGPGSGRFNEQFF. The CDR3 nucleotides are TGTGCCAGCAGCTTGGCCGGCCCCGGTAGCGGGAGGTTCAATGAGCAGTTCTTC. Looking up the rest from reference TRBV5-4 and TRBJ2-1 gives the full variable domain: ETGVTQSPTHLIKTRGQQVTLRCSSQSGHNTVSWYQQALGQGPQFIFQYYREEENGRGNFPPRFSGLQFPNYSSELNVNALELDDSALYLCASSLAGPGSGRFNEQFFGPGTRLTVL.

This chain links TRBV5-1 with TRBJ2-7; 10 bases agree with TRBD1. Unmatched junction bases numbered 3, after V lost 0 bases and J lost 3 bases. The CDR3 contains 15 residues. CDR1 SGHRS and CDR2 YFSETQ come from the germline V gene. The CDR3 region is CASSLETGGNYEQYF. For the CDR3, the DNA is TGCGCCAGCAGCTTGGAGACAGGGGGCAACTACGAGCAGTACTTC.

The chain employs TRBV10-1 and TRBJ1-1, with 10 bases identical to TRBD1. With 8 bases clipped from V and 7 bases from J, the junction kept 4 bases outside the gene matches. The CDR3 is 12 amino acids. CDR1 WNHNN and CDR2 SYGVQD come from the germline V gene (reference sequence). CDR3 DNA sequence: TGCGCCAGCTCCCGGGACAGGGGTGAAGCTTTCTTT. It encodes CASSRDRGEAFF.

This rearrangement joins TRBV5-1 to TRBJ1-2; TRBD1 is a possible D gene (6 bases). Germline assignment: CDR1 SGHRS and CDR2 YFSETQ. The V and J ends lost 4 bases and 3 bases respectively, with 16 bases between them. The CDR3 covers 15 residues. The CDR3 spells CASSPTGNWDYGYTF. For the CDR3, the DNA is TGCGCCAGCAGCCCCACAGGGAATTGGGACTATGGCTACACCTTC.

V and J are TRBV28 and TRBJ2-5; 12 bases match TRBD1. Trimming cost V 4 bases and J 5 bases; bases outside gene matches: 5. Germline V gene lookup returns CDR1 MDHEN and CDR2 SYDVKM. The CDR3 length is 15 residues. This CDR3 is CASSSRDRGRETQYF. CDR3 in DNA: TGTGCCAGCAGTTCAAGGGACAGGGGGCGGGAGACCCAGTACTTC.

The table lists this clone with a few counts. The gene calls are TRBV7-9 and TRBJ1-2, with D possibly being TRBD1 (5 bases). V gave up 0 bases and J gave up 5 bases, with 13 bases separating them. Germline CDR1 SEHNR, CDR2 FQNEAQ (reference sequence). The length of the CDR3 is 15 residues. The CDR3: CASSLAATRGYGYTF. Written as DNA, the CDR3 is TGTGCCAGCAGCTTAGCGGCCACCCGGGGGTATGGCTACACCTTC.

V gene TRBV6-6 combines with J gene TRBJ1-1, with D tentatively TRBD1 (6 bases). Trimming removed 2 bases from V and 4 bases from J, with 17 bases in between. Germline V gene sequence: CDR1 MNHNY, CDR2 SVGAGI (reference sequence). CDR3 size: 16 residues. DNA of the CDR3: TGTGCCAGCAGTTACAACGTGCCAGGGGTGGGCACTGAAGCTTTCTTT. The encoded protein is CASSYNVPGVGTEAFF.

The CDR3 protein is CASSIAGNTDTQYF. The CDR3 nucleotides read TGTGCCAGTAGTATAGCGGGGAACACAGATACGCAGTATTTT. This chain uses TRBV19 with TRBJ2-3; the D gene is possibly TRBD2 (5 bases). This CDR3 has 14 amino acids. Per the germline V gene, CDR1 is LNHDA and CDR2 is SQIVND (reference sequence). Trimming pared 1 base from V and 2 bases from J, leaving 7 bases between.

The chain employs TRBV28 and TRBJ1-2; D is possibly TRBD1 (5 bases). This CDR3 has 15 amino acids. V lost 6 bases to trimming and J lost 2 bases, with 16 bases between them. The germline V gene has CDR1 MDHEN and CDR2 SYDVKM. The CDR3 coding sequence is TGTGCCAGCAGACAATGGGGGGGTAGGAACTATGGCTACACCTTC. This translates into CASRQWGGRNYGYTF.

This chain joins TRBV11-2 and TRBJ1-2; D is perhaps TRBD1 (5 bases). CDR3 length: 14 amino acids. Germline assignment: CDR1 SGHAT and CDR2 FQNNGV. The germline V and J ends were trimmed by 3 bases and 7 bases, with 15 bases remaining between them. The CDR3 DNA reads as TGTGCCAGCAGCTTCCTGGGGGGGAATGGTGGCTACACCTTC. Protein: CASSFLGGNGGYTF.

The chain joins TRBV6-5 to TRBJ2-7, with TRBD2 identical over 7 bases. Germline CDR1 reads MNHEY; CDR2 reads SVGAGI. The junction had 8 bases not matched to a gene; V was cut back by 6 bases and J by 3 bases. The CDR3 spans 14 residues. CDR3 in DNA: TGTGCCAGCAGGCCCGGGGGGACCAGCTACGAGCAGTACTTC. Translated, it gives CASRPGGTSYEQYF.

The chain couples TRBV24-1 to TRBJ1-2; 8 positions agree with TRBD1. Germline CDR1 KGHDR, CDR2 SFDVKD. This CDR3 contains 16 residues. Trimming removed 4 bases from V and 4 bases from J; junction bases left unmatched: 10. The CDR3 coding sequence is TGTGCCACCAGTGACGGCCGCCGACAGGGGAGCTATGGCTACACCTTC. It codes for CATSDGRRQGSYGYTF.

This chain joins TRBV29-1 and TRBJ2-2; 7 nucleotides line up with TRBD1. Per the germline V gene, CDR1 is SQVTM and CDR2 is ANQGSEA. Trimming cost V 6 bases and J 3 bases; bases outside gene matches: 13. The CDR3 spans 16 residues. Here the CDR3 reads CSVARRQGLDTGELFF. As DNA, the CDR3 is TGCAGCGTCGCCCGGCGACAGGGTTTAGACACCGGGGAGCTGTTTTTT.

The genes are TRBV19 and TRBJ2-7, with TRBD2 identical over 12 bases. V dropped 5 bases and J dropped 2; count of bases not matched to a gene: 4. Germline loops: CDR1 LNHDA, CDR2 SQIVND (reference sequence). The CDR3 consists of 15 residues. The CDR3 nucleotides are TGTGCCAGTAGTTCGACTAGCGGGAGTACCTACGAGCAGTACTTC. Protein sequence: CASSSTSGSTYEQYF.

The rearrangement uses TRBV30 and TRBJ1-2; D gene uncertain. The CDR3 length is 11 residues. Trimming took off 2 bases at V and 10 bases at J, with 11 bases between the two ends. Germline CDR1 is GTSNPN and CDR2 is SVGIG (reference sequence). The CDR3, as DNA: TGTGCCTGGAGTATGGGCCTACTCTACACCTTC. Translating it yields CAWSMGLLYTF.

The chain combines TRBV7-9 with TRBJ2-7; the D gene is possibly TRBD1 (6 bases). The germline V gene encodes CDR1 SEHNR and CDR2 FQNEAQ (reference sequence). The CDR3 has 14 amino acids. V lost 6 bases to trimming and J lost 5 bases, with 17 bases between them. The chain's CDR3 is CASSLSSGVDEQYF. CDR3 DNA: TGTGCCAGCAGTCTTAGCTCAGGGGTGGACGAGCAGTACTTC.